This entry features one T cell receptor beta chain sequence. Its antigen is still unknown. No base qualities exist here, and no much larger clone lies one base off it. From the cysteine through the phenylalanine, the CDR3 covers 15 amino acids. Kept here is only the CDR3 DNA, which spans 45 bases and is read in frame from base 1. The germline V gene gives CDR1 as KGHSH and CDR2 as LQKENI. Clipping removes 1 base from V and 5 bases from J, with 4 as the unmatched junction base count. This specimen's time point label, interpreted: baseline before first vaccination. Vaccinee samples came from UK trials COV001 and COV002, including a single-blind randomized controlled phase 2/3 trial of AZD1222 (ChAdOx1 nCoV-19) in healthy adults. For TCRbeta chain sequencing, PBMC samples were collected from trial participants at day 0 and at day 28 after the second dose. The CDR3 regions of human TCRbeta chains were subjected to immunosequencing. The study's processing was this. Repertoire TCRs were matched against a reference library of SARS-CoV-2-specific TCRs generated with the MIRA antigen-specificity platform. Breadth was defined as the fraction of unique TCRs that were SARS-CoV-2-associated, and depth was defined as the fraction of total T cells that were SARS-CoV-2-associated. Each spike-specific TCR was assigned to its reactive spike region and to a CD4 or CD8 class using the MIRA data. Log10-transformed breadth and depth values were compared by one-way ANOVA with Sidak's multiple comparisons tests. Not all clones reach the TCRdb copy of this immuneACCESS table, which keeps in-frame sequences only. Checked studies attribute under half of the gap to unresolved V genes and leave the rest unexplained. That table gives V, J and clone size, and the DNA gave D and trimming. The sample table contains more than 100,000 clones; only one count was recorded for about 88% of them. The ten largest account for roughly 7.4% of the sample.

The sample is drawn from a study of T cell responses to AZD1222 COVID-19 vaccine (dated by TCRdb to the early 2020s). Regarding the complete study: AZD1222 recipients given second doses at about 4 weeks or at about 12 weeks were pooled, since spike-specific TCR depth and breadth were not found to differ between the two schedules. Enrollment into the trials was organized by age into subgroups of 18-55, 56-69 and 70-plus years, and those subgroups contained approximately 160, 26 and 62 TCR-sequenced participants, respectively. A total of just over 230 trial participants underwent TCR sequencing, of whom 200 to 220 had received two doses of AZD1222 and 26 had received two doses of the MenACWY control vaccine.

The paper as a whole reports these results and caveats: After two AZD1222 doses, spike-specific TCR breadth and depth were significantly higher than at day 0 and than in MenACWY recipients. Because no day 14 peak-response samples were available, repertoires were characterized only after the peak T cell response. Vaccine-associated CD4 TCRs spanned the whole spike protein, with dominant responses in regions 160-218 and 743-854. Only five or six AZD1222 recipients were SARS-CoV-2 seropositive at baseline, limiting conclusions about previously exposed vaccinees. Reportedly, close to half of the unique spike-specific TCRs recognized epitopes lying outside the regions that are mutated in the B.1.351 and B.1.1.7 variants. The 56-69-year group was small, and its depth increase did not reach significance, likely because of low power. Participants were mostly white British and included more females than males, and it was suggested by the authors that clonal diversity may have been underestimated.

The sequenced sample was peripheral blood, obtained on day 0 of AZD1222 vaccination. The receptor was isolated from an adult in good health. Here the chain combines TRBV18 and TRBJ2-3; 9 junctional bases match TRBD2. The CDR3 here reads CASSPLAGERDTQYF. The DNA reads as follows: TGTGCCAGCTCACCACTAGCGGGAGAAAGAGATACGCAGTATTTT.